This T cell receptor (beta chain) was retrieved from a study of CD8 T cells in Susac syndrome. This clonotype showed up just a few times. Its antigen is undetermined. Broader study findings: The authors acknowledged that the study's TCR sequencing and HLA analysis involved relatively few individuals.

TCR beta from blood CD8+ and CD4+ T cells was sequenced. Controls matched for age and sex were healthy donors. The TEMRA cells underwent FACS enrichment, while the CD8+ and CD4+ T cells underwent negative isolation. Germline V gene lookup returns CDR1 LGHDT and CDR2 YNNKEL (reference sequence). With 1 base removed from V and 6 bases from J, the gap between germline ends came to 7 bases. This CDR3 is 12 amino acids long. Reverse transcription of roughly 0.45 to 1 ug RNA used random hexamers. TCRdb ran MiXCR on the immunoSEQ multiplex PCR reads and lists one entry per CDR3 protein. This table has 110,000 or so distinct CDR3 sequences, about 96% appearing once.

The rearrangement joins TRBV3-1 to TRBJ2-7, with D hard to call. The sequencing sample was made of CD4+ T cells from PBMCs. The sequence was obtained from a human donor in good health. The DNA for the CDR3 is TGTGCCAGCAGCCAAGGCGTGGGCGAGCAGTACTTC. Its protein is CASSQGVGEQYF.